The rows below give T cell receptor beta chains drawn from one sample of a study of graft-versus-host responses after intestinal transplantation. The assay was immunoSEQ multiplex PCR, and TCRdb's table has in-frame clones only and misses some. This sample has about 9,000 clones, with approximately 26% found just once. The starting material was alloreactive CD8+ T cells from a mixed lymphocyte reaction culture, obtained before transplantation. All receptors derive from a human patient who was an organ donor for intestinal transplantation. Both conserved end residues are part of each CDR3. A D gene is named only where the DNA matches it firmly. Some rows mark clone size as missing; the rest say once, few, many or name a class of expanded clone.

J	size	D	V	CDR3	DNA
TRBJ2-3	NA	TRBD2	TRBV6-8	CASSPGTISTDTQYF	TGTGCCAGCAGCCCAGGGACTATAAGCACAGATACGCAGTATTTT
TRBJ2-7	NA	TRBD2	TRBV7-2	CASSDPGGGSYEQYF	TGTGCCAGCAGCGACCCGGGAGGGGGTTCCTACGAGCAGTACTTC
TRBJ1-2	few	NA	TRBV7-8	CASSLYGDYGYTF	TGTGCCAGCAGCTTGTACGGAGACTATGGCTACACCTTC
TRBJ2-1	medium-sized	TRBD2	TRBV7-8	CASSLSAGVANEQFF	TGTGCCAGCAGCTTATCGGCGGGAGTAGCAAATGAGCAGTTCTTC
TRBJ1-1	NA	TRBD1	TRBV30	CAWSVGTGGGGFF	TGTGCCTGGAGTGTTGGGACAGGGGGCGGAGGTTTCTTT
TRBJ2-3	NA	TRBD2	TRBV6-1	CASNPTSGSTDTQYF	TGTGCCAGCAACCCAACTAGCGGGAGTACAGATACGCAGTATTTT
TRBJ2-1	few	NA	TRBV11-2	CASSLGGFVFEQFF	TGTGCCAGCAGCTTGGGTGGGTTCGTTTTCGAGCAGTTCTTC
TRBJ2-7	NA	TRBD2	TRBV6-5	CASSLAGAYEQYF	TGTGCCAGCAGTTTAGCGGGGGCCTACGAGCAGTACTTC
TRBJ1-1	few	NA	TRBV7-8	CASSFGRRGRNTEAFF	TGTGCCAGCAGCTTCGGACGAAGAGGGCGGAACACTGAAGCTTTCTTT
TRBJ2-3	NA	TRBD2	TRBV19	CASSIPAGGDTDTQYF	TGTGCCAGTAGTATTCCGGCGGGAGGGGACACAGATACGCAGTATTTT
TRBJ2-3	medium-sized	NA	TRBV2	CASSETDTQYF	TGTGCCAGCAGTGAGACAGATACGCAGTATTTT
TRBJ2-2	medium-sized	NA	TRBV4-1	CASSQGGTGELFF	TGCGCCAGCAGCCAAGGGGGCACCGGGGAGCTGTTTTTT
TRBJ1-1	few	NA	TRBV4-3	CASSQEIESGARNEAFF	TGCGCCAGCAGCCAAGAAATTGAGTCAGGGGCGCGGAATGAAGCTTTCTTT
TRBJ1-1	few	TRBD1	TRBV10-2	CASRGQGNTEAFF	TGCGCCAGCAGAGGACAGGGGAACACTGAAGCTTTCTTT
TRBJ2-7	few	NA	TRBV7-1	CASSLGPTSDYEQYF	TGTGCCAGCAGCTTAGGGCCAACCAGCGACTACGAGCAGTACTTC